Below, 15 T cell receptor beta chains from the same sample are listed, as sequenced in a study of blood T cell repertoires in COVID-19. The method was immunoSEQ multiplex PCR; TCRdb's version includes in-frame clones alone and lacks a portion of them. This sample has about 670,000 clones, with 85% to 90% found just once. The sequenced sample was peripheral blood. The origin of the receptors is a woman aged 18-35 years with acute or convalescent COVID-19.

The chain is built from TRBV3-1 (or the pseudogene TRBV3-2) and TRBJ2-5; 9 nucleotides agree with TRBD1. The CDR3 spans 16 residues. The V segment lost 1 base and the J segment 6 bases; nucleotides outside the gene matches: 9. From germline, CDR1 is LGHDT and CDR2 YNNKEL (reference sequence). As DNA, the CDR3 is TGTGCCAGCAGCCAAGTCCCGGGACAGGGAGGAAAGACCCAGTACTTC. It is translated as CASSQVPGQGGKTQYF.

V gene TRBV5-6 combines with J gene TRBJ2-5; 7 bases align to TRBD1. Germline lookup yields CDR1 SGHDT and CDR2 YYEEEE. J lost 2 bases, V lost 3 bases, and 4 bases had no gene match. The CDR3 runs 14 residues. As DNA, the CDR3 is TGTGCCAGCAGCTATCCAGGGGGTCAAGAGACCCAGTACTTC. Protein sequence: CASSYPGGQETQYF.

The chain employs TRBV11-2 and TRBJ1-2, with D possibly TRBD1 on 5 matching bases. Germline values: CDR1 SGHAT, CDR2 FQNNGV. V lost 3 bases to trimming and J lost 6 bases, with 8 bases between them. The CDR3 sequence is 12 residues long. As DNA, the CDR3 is TGTGCCAGCAGCTTTTCACAGGATGGCTACACCTTC. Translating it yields CASSFSQDGYTF. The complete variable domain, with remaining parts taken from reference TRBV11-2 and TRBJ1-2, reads EAGVAQSPRYKIIEKRQSVAFWCNPISGHATLYWYQQILGQGPKLLIQFQNNGVVDDSQLPKDRFSAERLKGVDSTLKIQPAKLEDSAVYLCASSFSQDGYTFGSGTRLTVV.

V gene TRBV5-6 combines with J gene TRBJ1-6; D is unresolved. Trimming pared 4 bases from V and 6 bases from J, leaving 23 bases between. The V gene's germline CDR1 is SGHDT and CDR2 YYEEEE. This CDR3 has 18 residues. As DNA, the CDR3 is TGTGCCAGCAGCCCGGTCCCCCGGGATGTATGGGTTAATTCACCCCTCCACTTT. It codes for CASSPVPRDVWVNSPLHF.

CDR3 residues: CATRPGRAEVGRQHF. The CDR3 region has the DNA TGTGCCACCAGGCCGGGGAGGGCGGAGGTGGGGCGCCAGCATTTT. The chain couples TRBV15 to TRBJ1-5; D may be TRBD1 (5 bases). The germline V gene has CDR1 LNHNV and CDR2 YYDKDF (reference sequence). V was pared by 6 bases and J by 12 bases, with 24 bases between. The CDR3 is 15 residues long.

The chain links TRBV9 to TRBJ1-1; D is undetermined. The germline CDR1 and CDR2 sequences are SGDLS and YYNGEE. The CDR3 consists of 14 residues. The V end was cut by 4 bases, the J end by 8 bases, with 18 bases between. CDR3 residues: CASSRNKRVQEAFF. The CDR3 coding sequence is TGTGCCAGCAGCCGGAACAAGCGGGTGCAGGAAGCTTTCTTT.

The CDR3 is CATRERGGSYNEQFF. Written as DNA, the CDR3 is TGTGCCACCCGAGAGCGGGGGGGCTCCTACAATGAGCAGTTCTTC. This chain links TRBV2 with TRBJ2-1, with TRBD2 identical over 10 bases. V shed 10 bases, J shed 0 bases, and the junction held 6 bases outside the gene matches. The CDR3 runs to 15 residues. Germline lookup yields CDR1 SNHLY and CDR2 FYNNEI.

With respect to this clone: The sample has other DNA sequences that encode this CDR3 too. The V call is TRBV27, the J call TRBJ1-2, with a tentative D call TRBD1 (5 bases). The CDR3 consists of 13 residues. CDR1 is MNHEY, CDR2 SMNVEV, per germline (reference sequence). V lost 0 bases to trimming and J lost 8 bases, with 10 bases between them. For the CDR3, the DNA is TGTGCCAGCAGTTTATCAGGGGTCGGGGGCTACACCTTC. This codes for CASSLSGVGGYTF.

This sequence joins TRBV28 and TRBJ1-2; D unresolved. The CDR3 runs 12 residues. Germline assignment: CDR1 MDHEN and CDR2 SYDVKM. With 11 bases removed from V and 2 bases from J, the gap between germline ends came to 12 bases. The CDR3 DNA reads TGTGCCGAGGGAGCCATCAACTATGGCTACACCTTC. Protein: CAEGAINYGYTF.

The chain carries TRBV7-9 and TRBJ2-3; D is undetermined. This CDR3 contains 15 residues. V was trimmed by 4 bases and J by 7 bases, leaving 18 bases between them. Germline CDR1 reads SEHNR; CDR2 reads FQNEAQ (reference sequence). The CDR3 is CASSSQTSQTNTQYF. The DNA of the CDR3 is TGTGCCAGCAGCTCTCAGACTTCCCAAACCAATACGCAGTATTTT.

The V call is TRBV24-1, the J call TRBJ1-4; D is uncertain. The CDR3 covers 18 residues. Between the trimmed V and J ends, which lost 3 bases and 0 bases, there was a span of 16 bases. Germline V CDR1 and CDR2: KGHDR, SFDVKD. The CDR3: CATSDAHLRRPTNEKLFF. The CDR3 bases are TGTGCCACCAGTGATGCCCATTTGCGGAGGCCAACTAATGAAAAACTGTTTTTT.

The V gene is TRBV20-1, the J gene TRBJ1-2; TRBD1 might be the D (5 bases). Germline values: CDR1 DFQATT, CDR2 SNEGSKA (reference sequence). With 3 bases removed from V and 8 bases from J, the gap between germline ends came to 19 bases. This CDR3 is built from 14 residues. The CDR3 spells CSASGWKGGVGYTF. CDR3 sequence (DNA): TGCAGTGCTAGTGGGTGGAAGGGAGGGGTAGGCTACACCTTC.

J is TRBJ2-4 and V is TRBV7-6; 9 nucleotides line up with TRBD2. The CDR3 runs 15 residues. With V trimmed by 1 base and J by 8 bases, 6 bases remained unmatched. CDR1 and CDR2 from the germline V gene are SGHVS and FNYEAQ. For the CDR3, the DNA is TGTGCCAGCAGCTTAGGACTAGCGGAGGGAGACATTCAGTACTTC. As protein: CASSLGLAEGDIQYF.

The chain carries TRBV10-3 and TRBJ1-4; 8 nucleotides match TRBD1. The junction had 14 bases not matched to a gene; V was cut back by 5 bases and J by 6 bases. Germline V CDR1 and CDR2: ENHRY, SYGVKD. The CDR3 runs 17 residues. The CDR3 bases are TGTGCCATCAGTTTGGGGACAGGTATTTCGGGCGATGAAAAACTGTTTTTT. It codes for CAISLGTGISGDEKLFF.

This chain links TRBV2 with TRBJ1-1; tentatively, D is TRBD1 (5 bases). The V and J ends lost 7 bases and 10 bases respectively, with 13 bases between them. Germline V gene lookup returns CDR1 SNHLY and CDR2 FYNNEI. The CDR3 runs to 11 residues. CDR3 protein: CASTWGVTAFF. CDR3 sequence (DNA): TGTGCCAGCACCTGGGGGGTCACAGCTTTCTTT.